The clone carrying this TCR beta chain has only a few counts. This sample is drawn from a study of response to subunit inactivated influenza vaccine. TCRdb re-derived calls from the RT-PCR reads in MiXCR, one entry per CDR3 protein. The sample consists of 450,000 to 600,000 distinct CDR3 sequences, 15% to 20% of them appearing once. The CDR3 has 18 amino acids. The V and J ends lost 0 bases and 13 bases, in that order; junction bases with no gene match: 24. The germline gives CDR1 DFQATT, CDR2 SNEGSKA (reference sequence). The material was CD4+ T cells sorted from PBMCs, obtained about 24 months after vaccination. The chain joins TRBV20-1 to TRBJ2-1; 7 nucleotides agree with TRBD2. This TCR derives from a man between 50 and 75 years old who received an inactivated influenza vaccine. CDR3 DNA: TGCAGTGCTAGAGATGGGAGGGCTAGCGGACTTCAAACAATGAACCAGTTCTTC. Encoded protein: CSARDGRASGLQTMNQFF.